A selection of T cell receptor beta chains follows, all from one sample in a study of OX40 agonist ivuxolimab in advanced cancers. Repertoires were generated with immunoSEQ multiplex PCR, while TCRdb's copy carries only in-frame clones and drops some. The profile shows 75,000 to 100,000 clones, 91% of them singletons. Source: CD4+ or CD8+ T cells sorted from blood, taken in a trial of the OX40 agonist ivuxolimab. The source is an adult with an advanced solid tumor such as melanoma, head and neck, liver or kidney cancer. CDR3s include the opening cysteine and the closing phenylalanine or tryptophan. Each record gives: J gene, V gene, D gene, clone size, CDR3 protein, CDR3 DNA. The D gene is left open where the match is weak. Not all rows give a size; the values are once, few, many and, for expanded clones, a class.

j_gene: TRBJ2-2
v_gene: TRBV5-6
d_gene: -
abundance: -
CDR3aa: CASSSLFGELFF
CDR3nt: TGTGCCAGCAGCTCCCTTTTCGGGGAGCTGTTTTTT

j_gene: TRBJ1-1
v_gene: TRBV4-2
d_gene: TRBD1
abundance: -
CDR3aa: CASSQDTGTGTEAFF
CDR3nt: TGTGCCAGCAGCCAAGATACAGGGACAGGCACTGAAGCTTTCTTT

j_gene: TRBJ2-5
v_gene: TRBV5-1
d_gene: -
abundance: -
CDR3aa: CASSLRVRPQETQYF
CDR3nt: TGCGCCAGCAGCTTACGCGTGCGGCCCCAAGAGACCCAGTACTTC

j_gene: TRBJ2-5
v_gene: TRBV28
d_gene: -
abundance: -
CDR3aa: CASSPRELQETQYF
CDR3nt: TGTGCCAGCAGTCCCAGGGAGCTTCAAGAGACCCAGTACTTC

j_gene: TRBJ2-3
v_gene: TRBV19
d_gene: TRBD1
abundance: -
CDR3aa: CASSTGQAYTQYF
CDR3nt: TGTGCCAGTAGTACGGGACAGGCCTATACGCAGTATTTT

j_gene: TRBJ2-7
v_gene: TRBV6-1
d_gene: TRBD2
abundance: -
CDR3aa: CGLKTSGYLYEQYF
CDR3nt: TGTGGGCTTAAGACTAGCGGGTATCTCTACGAGCAGTACTTC

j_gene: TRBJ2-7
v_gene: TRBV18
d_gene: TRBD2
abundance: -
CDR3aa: CASSPGTSGSYEQYF
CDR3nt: TGTGCCAGCTCACCTGGGACTAGCGGGAGCTACGAGCAGTACTTC

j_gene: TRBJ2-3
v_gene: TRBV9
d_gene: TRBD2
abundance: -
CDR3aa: CASSGLLAESTDTQYF
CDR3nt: TGTGCCAGCAGCGGACTACTAGCGGAAAGCACAGATACGCAGTATTTT

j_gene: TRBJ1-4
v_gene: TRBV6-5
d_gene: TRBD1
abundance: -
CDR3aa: CASSYPDRGGEKLFF
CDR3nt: TGTGCCAGCAGTTACCCCGACAGGGGTGGTGAAAAACTGTTTTTT

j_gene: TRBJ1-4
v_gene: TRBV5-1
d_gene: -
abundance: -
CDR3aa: CASSRDSFDEKLFF
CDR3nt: TGCGCCAGCAGCCGTGACAGTTTTGATGAAAAACTGTTTTTT

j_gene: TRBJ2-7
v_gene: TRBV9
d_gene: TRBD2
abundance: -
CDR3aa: CASSVGLAGVQGHYEQYF
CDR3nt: TGTGCCAGCAGCGTAGGTCTAGCGGGAGTTCAAGGGCACTACGAGCAGTACTTC

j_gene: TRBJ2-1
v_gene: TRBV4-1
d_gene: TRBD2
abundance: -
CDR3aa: CASSQGLAGGNEQFF
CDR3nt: TGCGCCAGCAGCCAAGGACTAGCGGGAGGCAATGAGCAGTTCTTC

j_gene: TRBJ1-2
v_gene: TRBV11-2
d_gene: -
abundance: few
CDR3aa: CASSSAGTPGYGYTF
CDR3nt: TGTGCCAGCAGCTCGGCCGGGACACCCGGCTATGGCTACACCTTC

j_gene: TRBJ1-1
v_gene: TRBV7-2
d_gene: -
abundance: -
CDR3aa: CASSLLGGGTEAFF
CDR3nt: TGTGCCAGCAGCTTACTCGGGGGAGGTACTGAAGCTTTCTTT

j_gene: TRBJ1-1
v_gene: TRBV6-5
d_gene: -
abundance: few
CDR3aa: CASIPRPRNTEAFF
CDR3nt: TGTGCCAGCATACCACGACCGAGGAACACTGAAGCTTTCTTT

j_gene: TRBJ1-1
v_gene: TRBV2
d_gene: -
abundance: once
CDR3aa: CASRGGSPNTEAFF
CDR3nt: TGTGCCAGCAGGGGGGGGTCCCCGAACACTGAAGCTTTCTTT

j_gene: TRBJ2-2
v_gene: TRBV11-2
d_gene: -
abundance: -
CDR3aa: CASSLAPISVSTGELFF
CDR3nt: TGTGCCAGCAGCTTAGCCCCCATCTCAGTTTCCACCGGGGAGCTGTTTTTT

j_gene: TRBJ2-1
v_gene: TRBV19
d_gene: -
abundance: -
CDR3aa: CASSIGRDTNNEQFF
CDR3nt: TGTGCCAGTAGTATTGGGAGGGACACTAACAATGAGCAGTTCTTC

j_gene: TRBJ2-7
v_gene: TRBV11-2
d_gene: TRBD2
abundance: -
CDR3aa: CASSLASGRNAQGYEQYF
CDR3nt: TGTGCCAGCAGCCTGGCCAGCGGGAGAAACGCTCAGGGCTACGAGCAGTACTTC

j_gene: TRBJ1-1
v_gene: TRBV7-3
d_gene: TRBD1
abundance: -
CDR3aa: CASSLNGQENTEAFF
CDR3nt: TGTGCCAGCAGCTTAAACGGACAGGAGAACACTGAAGCTTTCTTT

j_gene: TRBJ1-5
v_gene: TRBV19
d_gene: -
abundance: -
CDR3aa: CASSGPGIRNQPQHF
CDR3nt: TGTGCCAGTAGTGGACCAGGGATTCGCAATCAGCCCCAGCATTTT

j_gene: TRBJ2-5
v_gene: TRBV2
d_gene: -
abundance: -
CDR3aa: CASTWLAQETQYF
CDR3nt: TGTGCCAGCACGTGGCTAGCGCAAGAGACCCAGTACTTC

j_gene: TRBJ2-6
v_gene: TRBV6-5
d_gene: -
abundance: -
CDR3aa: CASRGGSGANVLTF
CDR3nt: TGTGCCAGCAGGGGCGGCTCTGGGGCCAACGTCCTGACTTTC

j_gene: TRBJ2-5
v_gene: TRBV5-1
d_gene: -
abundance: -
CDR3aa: CASSSSVGETQYF
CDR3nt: TGCGCCAGCAGCTCCTCGGTGGGGGAGACCCAGTACTTC

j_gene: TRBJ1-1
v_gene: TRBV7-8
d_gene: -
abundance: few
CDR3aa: CASSLQGGGTEAFF
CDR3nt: TGTGCCAGCAGCCTACAGGGAGGGGGCACTGAAGCTTTCTTT

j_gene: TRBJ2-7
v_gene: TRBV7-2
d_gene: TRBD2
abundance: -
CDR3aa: CASSSTSGRWGEQYF
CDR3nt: TGTGCCAGCAGCTCGACTAGCGGGAGATGGGGCGAGCAGTACTTC

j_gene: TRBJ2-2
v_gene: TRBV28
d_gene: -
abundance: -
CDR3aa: CASSLLGELFF
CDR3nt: TGTGCCAGCAGTTTATTGGGGGAGCTGTTTTTT

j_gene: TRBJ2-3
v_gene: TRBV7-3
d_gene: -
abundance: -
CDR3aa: CASSLSPSTDTQYF
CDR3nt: TGTGCCAGCAGCTTAAGCCCTAGCACAGATACGCAGTATTTT

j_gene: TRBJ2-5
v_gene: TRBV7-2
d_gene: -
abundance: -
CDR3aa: CASSRPGRGETQYF
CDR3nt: TGTGCCAGCAGCCGCCCGGGACGGGGGGAGACCCAGTACTTC

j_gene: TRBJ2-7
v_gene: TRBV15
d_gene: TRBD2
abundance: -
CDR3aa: CATSRAPSGRAQSYEQYF
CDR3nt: TGTGCCACCAGCAGAGCTCCTAGCGGGAGGGCCCAGTCCTACGAGCAGTACTTC

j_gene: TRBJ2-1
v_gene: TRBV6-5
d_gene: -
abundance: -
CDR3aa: CASSFTPRSNEQFF
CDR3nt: TGTGCCAGCAGTTTTACCCCCAGGAGCAATGAGCAGTTCTTC

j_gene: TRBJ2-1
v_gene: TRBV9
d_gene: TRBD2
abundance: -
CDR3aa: CASSVGLVVAGRNEQFF
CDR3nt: TGTGCCAGCAGCGTAGGTCTGGTCGTAGCGGGGCGCAATGAGCAGTTCTTC

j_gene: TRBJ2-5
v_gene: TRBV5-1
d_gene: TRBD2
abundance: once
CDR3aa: CASSLGSSGRIETQYF
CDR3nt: TGCGCCAGCAGCTTGGGGTCTAGCGGGAGGATAGAGACCCAGTACTTC

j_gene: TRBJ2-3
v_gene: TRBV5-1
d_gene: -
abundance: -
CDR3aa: CASSLALGATDTQYF
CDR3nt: TGCGCCAGCAGCTTGGCCCTGGGGGCAACAGATACGCAGTATTTT

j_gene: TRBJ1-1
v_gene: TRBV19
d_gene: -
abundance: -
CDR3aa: CASTAARLTEAFF
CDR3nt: TGTGCCAGTACCGCGGCCCGGCTCACTGAAGCTTTCTTT

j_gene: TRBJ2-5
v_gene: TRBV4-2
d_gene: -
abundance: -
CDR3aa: CASSQNPQGSQETQYF
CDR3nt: TGTGCCAGCAGCCAAAATCCCCAGGGGTCCCAAGAGACCCAGTACTTC

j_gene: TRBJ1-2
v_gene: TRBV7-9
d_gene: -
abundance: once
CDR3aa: CASSLADRRGRGYTF
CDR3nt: TGTGCCAGCAGCTTAGCAGACAGGCGCGGGCGGGGCTACACCTTC